A single sample gave rise to the 22 T cell receptor beta chains below, sequenced in a study of control samples from healthy donors and cancer patients. TCRdb keeps only in-frame clones here, not all; method: immunoSEQ multiplex PCR. The sample holds approximately 71,000 clones, just under 90% seen once. The sample consisted of PBMCs. Receptors originate from a man aged 55 to 70 with lung cancer.

V is TRBV9 and J is TRBJ2-3, with 9 bases that match TRBD2. CDR3 length: 16 amino acids. Trimming cost V 5 bases and J 2 bases; bases outside gene matches: 9. Germline-derived CDR1 and CDR2 are SGDLS and YYNGEE. The DNA of the CDR3 is TGTGCCAGCAGTGGACATAGCGGGGGCTTCACAGATACGCAGTATTTT. Translated: CASSGHSGGFTDTQYF. Looking up the rest from reference TRBV9 and TRBJ2-3 gives the full variable domain: DSGVTQTPKHLITATGQRVTLRCSPRSGDLSVYWYQQSLDQGLQFLIQYYNGEERAKGNILERFSAQQFPDLHSELNLSSLELGDSALYFCASSGHSGGFTDTQYFGPGTRLTVL.

The chain links TRBV5-1 to TRBJ1-6; TRBD1 matches 7 bases. The CDR3 contains 15 residues. After removal of 0 bases from V and 10 bases from J, the junction contained 7 bases not matched to a gene. Germline CDR1 SGHRS, CDR2 YFSETQ. This CDR3 reads CASSLGGRGHSPLHF. In DNA form, the CDR3 reads TGCGCCAGCAGCTTGGGAGGGAGGGGGCACTCACCCCTCCACTTT.

Only one count was recorded for this clone. The sample contains more than one DNA sequence encoding this CDR3. The CDR3 is CASSLGTANYGYTF. The CDR3, as DNA: TGCGCCAGCAGCTTGGGGACGGCTAACTATGGCTACACCTTC. This sequence joins TRBV5-1 and TRBJ1-2; D is undetermined. This CDR3 is 14 amino acids long. Germline-derived CDR1 and CDR2 are SGHRS and YFSETQ. The V gene lost 0 bases and the J gene lost 0 bases, with 6 bases spanning the gap.

The V and J genes are TRBV6-1 and TRBJ2-5; 10 nucleotides line up with TRBD2. This CDR3 spans 19 amino acids. Germline V lookup: CDR1 MNHNS, CDR2 SASEGT. Trimming at V came to 3 bases and at J to 1 base, leaving 14 bases not matched to a gene. CDR3 nucleotides: TGTGCCAGCAGTGAGGTGCGGGTCGGGACTAGCGTTTTCCAAGAGACCCAGTACTTC. It yields the protein CASSEVRVGTSVFQETQYF.

The genes are TRBV5-1 and TRBJ1-4; 7 bases are a match to TRBD1. The CDR3 covers 14 residues. With 4 bases clipped from V and 3 bases from J, the junction kept 3 bases outside the gene matches. Germline V lookup: CDR1 SGHRS, CDR2 YFSETQ. CDR3 loop: CASSQDRANEKLFF. DNA for the CDR3: TGCGCCAGCAGCCAAGACAGGGCTAATGAAAAACTGTTTTTT.

The CDR3 loop reads CASSRDRGYGYTF. CDR3 DNA sequence: TGTGCCAGCAGTCGGGACAGGGGTTATGGCTACACCTTC. V and J are TRBV27 and TRBJ1-2, with TRBD1 matching 10 bases. Germline trimming cut 5 bases from V and 5 bases from J; bases unmatched to any gene: 2. In germline, CDR1 is MNHEY, CDR2 SMNVEV (reference sequence). There are 13 residues in the CDR3.

This sequence joins TRBV19 and TRBJ1-4; D possibly corresponds to TRBD1 (5 bases). This CDR3 has 13 residues. CDR1 is LNHDA and CDR2 is SQIVND in the germline V gene (reference sequence). V dropped 11 bases and J dropped 8 bases, with 18 bases sitting between them. CDR3 sequence reads: CAGSLTVGEKLFF. CDR3 nucleotides: TGTGCCGGAAGTCTGACAGTCGGGGAAAAACTGTTTTTT.

The chain links TRBV5-1 to TRBJ2-7, with D unresolved. Trimming took off 2 bases at V and 3 bases at J, with 9 bases between the two ends. Germline CDR1 reads SGHRS; CDR2 reads YFSETQ. This CDR3 comprises 13 residues. The CDR3, as DNA: TGCGCCAGCAGCTTAAAATCAGACTACGAGCAGTACTTC. Translating it yields CASSLKSDYEQYF.

V gene TRBV25-1 combines with J gene TRBJ1-1; 7 nucleotides line up with TRBD1. The J segment lost 2 bases and the V segment lost 8 bases, leaving 5 bases of the junction unmatched. The CDR3 is 13 amino acids. Looked up from germline, CDR1 is MGHDK and CDR2 is SYGVNS. The CDR3 sequence is CASRDSINTEAFF. The DNA of the CDR3 is TGTGCCAGCCGGGACAGTATTAACACTGAAGCTTTCTTT.

This chain links TRBV10-3 with TRBJ1-3; 9 bases align to TRBD1. The germline V gene has CDR1 ENHRY and CDR2 SYGVKD. The V segment lost 7 bases and the J segment 4 bases; nucleotides outside the gene matches: 8. The CDR3 extends over 15 amino acids. The chain's CDR3 is CAINGQGRRGNTIYF. CDR3 nucleotides: TGTGCCATCAACGGACAGGGGAGACGGGGAAACACCATATATTTT.

The V call is TRBV5-4, the J call TRBJ2-5, with D unclear. The V end was cut by 4 bases, the J end by 2 bases, with 3 bases between. CDR1 is SGHNT, CDR2 YYREEE, per germline (reference sequence). The CDR3 has 11 amino acids. The CDR3 protein is CASSKQETQYF. CDR3 DNA: TGTGCCAGCAGCAAGCAAGAGACCCAGTACTTC.

The chain uses TRBV30 and TRBJ1-5; 8 bases align to TRBD1. Germline assignment: CDR1 GTSNPN and CDR2 SVGIG (reference sequence). The CDR3 is made up of 15 amino acids. The ends lost 5 bases at V and 5 bases at J; junction bases unmatched: 11. DNA for the CDR3: TGTGCCTGGCAACAGGGGGGCGCTGGTTATCAGCCCCAGCATTTT. Translation: CAWQQGGAGYQPQHF. Filled out from reference TRBV30 and TRBJ1-5, the complete variable domain reads SQTIHQWPATLVQPVGSPLSLECTVEGTSNPNLYWYRQAAGRGLQLLFYSVGIGQISSEVPQNLSASRPQDRQFILSSKKLLLSDSGFYLCAWQQGGAGYQPQHFGDGTRLSIL.

The chain combines TRBV11-1 with TRBJ1-6; 7 bases are a match to TRBD1. This CDR3 comprises 14 residues. Germline CDR1 SGHAT, CDR2 FQDESV (reference sequence). With 2 bases clipped from V and 10 bases from J, the junction kept 5 bases outside the gene matches. CDR3 nucleotides: TGTGCCAGCAGCTTAAGGGACAGTTCGTCACCCCTCCACTTT. As protein: CASSLRDSSSPLHF.

The rearrangement joins TRBV7-9 to TRBJ2-5; tentatively, D is TRBD1 (6 bases). Germline V lookup: CDR1 SEHNR, CDR2 FQNEAQ (reference sequence). This CDR3 has 15 amino acids. Trimming removed 5 bases at V and 1 base at J, with 14 bases between. For the CDR3, the DNA is TGTGCCAGCAGCCTAACCAGGGGCGTCCAAGAGACCCAGTACTTC. Translated, it gives CASSLTRGVQETQYF.

The chain carries TRBV5-4 and TRBJ1-3, with D perhaps TRBD1 (6 bases). CDR3 size: 17 residues. Germline V gene lookup returns CDR1 SGHNT and CDR2 YYREEE (reference sequence). V lost 4 bases, J lost 1 base, and 18 bases lay in between. The CDR3 sequence: CASSLKLTGESGNTIYF. CDR3 nucleotide sequence: TGTGCCAGCAGCCTAAAGTTGACAGGAGAATCTGGAAACACCATATATTTT.

The V and J genes are TRBV5-6 and TRBJ1-4; TRBD1 aligns across 10 bases. CDR1 SGHDT and CDR2 YYEEEE come from the germline V gene. J gave up 2 bases and V 2 bases, and 3 bases lay outside the gene matches. This CDR3 is built from 16 residues. In DNA form, the CDR3 reads TGTGCCAGCAGCTTCGACAGGGGGCAGACTAATGAAAAACTGTTTTTT. It yields the protein CASSFDRGQTNEKLFF.

V gene TRBV5-6 combines with J gene TRBJ1-6, with D possibly matching TRBD1 (5 bases). The CDR3 consists of 19 residues. CDR1 is SGHDT, CDR2 YYEEEE, per germline. V gave up 0 bases and J gave up 14 bases, with 30 bases separating them. The CDR3 is CASSLASGTAMPGRPTLHF. The CDR3 DNA follows: TGTGCCAGCAGCTTGGCCTCCGGGACGGCGATGCCTGGTAGGCCCACCCTCCACTTT.

The rearrangement joins TRBV30 to TRBJ2-5; no reliable D call. Per the germline V gene, CDR1 is GTSNPN and CDR2 is SVGIG (reference sequence). The CDR3 runs 12 residues. V was clipped by 3 bases and J by 5 bases, with 10 bases between them. This CDR3 is CAWRSGPETQYF. The CDR3 region has the DNA TGTGCCTGGAGATCCGGACCGGAGACCCAGTACTTC.

The chain uses TRBV5-1 and TRBJ2-1; D may be TRBD1 or TRBD2 (5 bases each). Germline CDR1 is SGHRS and CDR2 is YFSETQ. V was trimmed by 4 bases and J by 6 bases, leaving 17 bases between them. This CDR3 is built from 15 residues. The CDR3 loop is CASSPSGPYINEQFF. CDR3 DNA sequence: TGCGCCAGCAGCCCGTCGGGGCCTTACATCAATGAGCAGTTCTTC.

The rearrangement uses TRBV7-9 and TRBJ2-3, with 10 bases identical to TRBD1. Germline V lookup: CDR1 SEHNR, CDR2 FQNEAQ (reference sequence). The CDR3 extends over 13 amino acids. J was trimmed by 5 bases and V by 6 bases; bases with no gene match: 2. CDR3 nucleotides: TGTGCCAGCAGTTGGACAGGGGGAGATACGCAGTATTTT. It yields the protein CASSWTGGDTQYF.

J is TRBJ1-5 and V is TRBV6-1; no definite D call. V was trimmed by 0 bases and J by 3 bases, leaving 12 bases between them. CDR3 size: 16 residues. Looked up from germline, CDR1 is MNHNS and CDR2 is SASEGT. This CDR3 is CASSEALQEFNQPQHF. CDR3 in DNA: TGTGCCAGCAGTGAAGCGCTTCAGGAATTCAATCAGCCCCAGCATTTT.

Only one count was recorded for this clone. This chain links TRBV30 with TRBJ2-7; perhaps TRBD2 as D (5 bases). The CDR3 totals 13 residues. From germline, CDR1 is GTSNPN and CDR2 SVGIG (reference sequence). V gave up 5 bases and J gave up 6 bases, with 17 bases separating them. The CDR3 loop is CAWGRVLGGEQYV. The CDR3, as DNA: TGTGCCTGGGGGCGGGTTCTTGGCGGCGAGCAGTACGTC.